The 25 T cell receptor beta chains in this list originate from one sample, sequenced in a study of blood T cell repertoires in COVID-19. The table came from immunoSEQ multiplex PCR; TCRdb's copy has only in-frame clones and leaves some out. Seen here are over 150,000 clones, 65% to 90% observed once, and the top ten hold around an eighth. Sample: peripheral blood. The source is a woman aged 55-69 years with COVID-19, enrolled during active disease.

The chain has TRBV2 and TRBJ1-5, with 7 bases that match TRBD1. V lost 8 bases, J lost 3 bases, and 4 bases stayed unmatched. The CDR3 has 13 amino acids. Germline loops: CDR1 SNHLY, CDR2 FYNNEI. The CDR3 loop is CASAGTVNQPQHF. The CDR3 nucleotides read TGTGCCAGCGCAGGGACAGTCAATCAGCCCCAGCATTTT.

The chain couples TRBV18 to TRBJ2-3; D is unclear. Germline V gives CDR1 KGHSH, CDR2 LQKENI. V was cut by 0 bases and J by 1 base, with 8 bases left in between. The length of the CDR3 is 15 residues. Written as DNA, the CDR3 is TGTGCCAGCTCACCACCGGGCATACGCACAGATACGCAGTATTTT. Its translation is CASSPPGIRTDTQYF.

For the CDR3, the DNA is TGTGCCAGCACCCCGACGCTGGGGGGGGAATATGGCTACACCTTC. The encoded protein is CASTPTLGGEYGYTF. The gene calls are TRBV6-5 and TRBJ1-2; a possible D gene is TRBD1 (5 bases). CDR1 is MNHEY and CDR2 is SVGAGI in the germline V gene. The CDR3 spans 15 residues. The V end was cut by 7 bases, the J end by 5 bases, with 20 bases between.

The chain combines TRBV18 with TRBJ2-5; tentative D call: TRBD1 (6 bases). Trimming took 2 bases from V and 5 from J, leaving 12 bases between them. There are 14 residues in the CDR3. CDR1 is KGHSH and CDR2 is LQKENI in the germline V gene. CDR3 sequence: CASSPSRTVETQYF. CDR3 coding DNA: TGTGCCAGCTCACCAAGTAGGACAGTTGAGACCCAGTACTTC.

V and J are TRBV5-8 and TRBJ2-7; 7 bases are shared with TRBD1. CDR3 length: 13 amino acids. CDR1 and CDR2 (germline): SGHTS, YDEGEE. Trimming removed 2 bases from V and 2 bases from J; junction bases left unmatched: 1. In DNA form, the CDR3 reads TGTGCCAGCAGCTTACAGGGGCCCTACGAGCAGTACGTC. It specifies CASSLQGPYEQYV.

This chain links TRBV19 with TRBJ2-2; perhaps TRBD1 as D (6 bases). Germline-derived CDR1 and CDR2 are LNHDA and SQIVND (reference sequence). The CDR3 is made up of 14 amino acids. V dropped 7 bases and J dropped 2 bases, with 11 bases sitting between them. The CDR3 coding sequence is TGTGCCAGTAACAGGGACGTTAACACCGGGGAGCTGTTTTTT. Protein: CASNRDVNTGELFF.

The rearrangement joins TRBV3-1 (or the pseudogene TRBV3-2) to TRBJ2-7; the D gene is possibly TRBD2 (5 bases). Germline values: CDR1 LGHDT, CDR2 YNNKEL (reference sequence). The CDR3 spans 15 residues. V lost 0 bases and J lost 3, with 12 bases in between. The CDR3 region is CASSQDHSGFYEQYF. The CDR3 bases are TGTGCCAGCAGCCAAGATCATTCGGGGTTCTACGAGCAGTACTTC.

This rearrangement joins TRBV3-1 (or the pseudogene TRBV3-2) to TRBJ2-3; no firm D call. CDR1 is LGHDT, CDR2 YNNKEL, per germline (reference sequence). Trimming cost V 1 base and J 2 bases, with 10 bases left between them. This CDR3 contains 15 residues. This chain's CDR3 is CASSQVYSLTDTQYF. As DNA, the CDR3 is TGTGCCAGCAGCCAAGTTTACAGCCTCACAGATACGCAGTATTTT.

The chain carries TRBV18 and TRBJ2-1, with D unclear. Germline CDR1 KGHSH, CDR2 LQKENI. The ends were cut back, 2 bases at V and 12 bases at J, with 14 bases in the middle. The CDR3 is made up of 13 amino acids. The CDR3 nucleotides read TGTGCCAGCTCACCAGACAATGGCTACTCGCAGTTCTTC. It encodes CASSPDNGYSQFF.

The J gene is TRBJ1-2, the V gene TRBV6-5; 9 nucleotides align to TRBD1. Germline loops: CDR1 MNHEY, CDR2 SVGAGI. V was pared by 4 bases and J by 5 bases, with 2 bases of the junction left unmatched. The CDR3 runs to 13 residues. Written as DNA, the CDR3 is TGTGCCAGCAGTTCGGACAGGGGATATGGCTACACCTTC. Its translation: CASSSDRGYGYTF.

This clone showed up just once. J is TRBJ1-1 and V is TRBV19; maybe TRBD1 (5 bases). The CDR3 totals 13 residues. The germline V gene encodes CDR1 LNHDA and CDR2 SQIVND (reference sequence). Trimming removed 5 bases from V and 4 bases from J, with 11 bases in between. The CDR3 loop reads CASSASGGTEAFF. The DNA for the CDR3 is TGTGCCAGTAGTGCATCGGGGGGCACTGAAGCTTTCTTT.

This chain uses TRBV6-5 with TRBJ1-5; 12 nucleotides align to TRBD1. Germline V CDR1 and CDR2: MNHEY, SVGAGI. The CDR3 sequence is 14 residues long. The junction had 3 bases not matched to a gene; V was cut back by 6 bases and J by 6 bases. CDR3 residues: CASRGQGAGQPQHF. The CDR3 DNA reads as TGTGCCAGCAGGGGACAGGGGGCAGGTCAGCCCCAGCATTTT.

For the CDR3, the DNA is TGCAGCGTTGATGGCCAGGGGGCTCTCTACACTGAAGCTTTCTTT. Translation: CSVDGQGALYTEAFF. This chain uses TRBV29-1 with TRBJ1-1; 8 nucleotides line up with TRBD1. Germline CDR1 is SQVTM and CDR2 is ANQGSEA. J lost 3 bases, V lost 3 bases, and 9 bases had no gene match. This CDR3 has 15 amino acids.

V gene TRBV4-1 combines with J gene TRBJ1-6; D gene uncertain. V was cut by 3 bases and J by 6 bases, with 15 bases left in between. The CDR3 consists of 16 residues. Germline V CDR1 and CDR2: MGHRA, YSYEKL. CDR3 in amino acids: CASSQYSGIGNSPLHF. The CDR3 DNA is TGCGCCAGCAGCCAGTACAGCGGCATTGGTAATTCACCCCTCCACTTT.

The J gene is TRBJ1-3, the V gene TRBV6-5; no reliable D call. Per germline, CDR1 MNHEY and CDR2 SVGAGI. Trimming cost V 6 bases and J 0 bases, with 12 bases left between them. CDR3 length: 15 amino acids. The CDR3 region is CASSPGYSSGNTIYF. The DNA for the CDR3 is TGTGCCAGCAGCCCCGGGTATAGCTCTGGAAACACCATATATTTT.

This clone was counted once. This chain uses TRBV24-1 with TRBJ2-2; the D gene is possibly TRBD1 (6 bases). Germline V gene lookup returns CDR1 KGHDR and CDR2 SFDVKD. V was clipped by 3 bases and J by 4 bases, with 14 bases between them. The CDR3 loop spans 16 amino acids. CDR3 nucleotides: TGTGCCACCAGTGATCCCGCAGGGGATCCCACCGGGGAGCTGTTTTTT. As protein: CATSDPAGDPTGELFF.

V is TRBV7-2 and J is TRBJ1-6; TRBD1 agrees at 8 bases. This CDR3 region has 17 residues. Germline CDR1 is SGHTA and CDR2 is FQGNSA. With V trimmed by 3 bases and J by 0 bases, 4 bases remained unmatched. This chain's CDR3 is CASSFDRGYSYNSPLHF. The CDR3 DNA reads TGTGCCAGCAGCTTTGACAGGGGCTACTCCTATAATTCACCCCTCCACTTT.

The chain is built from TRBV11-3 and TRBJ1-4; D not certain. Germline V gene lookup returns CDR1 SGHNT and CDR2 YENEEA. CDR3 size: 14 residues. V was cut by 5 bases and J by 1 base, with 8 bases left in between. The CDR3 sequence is CASSEGGTNEKLFF. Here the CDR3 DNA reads TGTGCCAGCAGCGAGGGAGGAACTAATGAAAAACTGTTTTTT.

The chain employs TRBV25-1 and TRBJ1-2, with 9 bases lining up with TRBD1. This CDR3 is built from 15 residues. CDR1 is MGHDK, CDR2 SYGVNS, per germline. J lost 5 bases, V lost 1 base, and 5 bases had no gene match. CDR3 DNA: TGTGCCAGCAGTGAATGGGGACAGGGAAGTTATGGCTACACCTTC. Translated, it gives CASSEWGQGSYGYTF.

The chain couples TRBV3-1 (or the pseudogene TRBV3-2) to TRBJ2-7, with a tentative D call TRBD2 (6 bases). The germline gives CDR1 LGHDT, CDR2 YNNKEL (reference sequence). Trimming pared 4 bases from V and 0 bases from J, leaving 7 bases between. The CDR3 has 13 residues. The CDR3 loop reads CASSRGDSYEQYF. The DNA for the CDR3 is TGTGCCAGCAGCCGGGGGGACTCCTACGAGCAGTACTTC.

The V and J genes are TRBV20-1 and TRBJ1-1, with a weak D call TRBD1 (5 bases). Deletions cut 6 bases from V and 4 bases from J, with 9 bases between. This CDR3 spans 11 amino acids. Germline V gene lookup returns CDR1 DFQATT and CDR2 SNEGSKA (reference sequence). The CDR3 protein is CSAQGGTEAFF. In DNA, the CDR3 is TGCAGTGCCCAGGGAGGCACTGAAGCTTTCTTT.

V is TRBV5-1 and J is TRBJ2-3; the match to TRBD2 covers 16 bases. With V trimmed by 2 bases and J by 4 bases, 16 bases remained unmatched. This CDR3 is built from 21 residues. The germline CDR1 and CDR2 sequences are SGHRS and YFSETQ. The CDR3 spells CASSLQQGAVGLAGGADTQYF. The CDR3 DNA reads TGCGCCAGCAGCTTACAACAGGGGGCCGTGGGACTAGCGGGAGGGGCAGATACGCAGTATTTT.

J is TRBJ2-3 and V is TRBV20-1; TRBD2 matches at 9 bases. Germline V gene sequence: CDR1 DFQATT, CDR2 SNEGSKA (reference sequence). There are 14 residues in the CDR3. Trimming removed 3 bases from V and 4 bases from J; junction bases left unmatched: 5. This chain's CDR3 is CSASGLASSDTQYF. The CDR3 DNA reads TGCAGTGCTAGTGGACTAGCGTCGTCAGATACGCAGTATTTT.

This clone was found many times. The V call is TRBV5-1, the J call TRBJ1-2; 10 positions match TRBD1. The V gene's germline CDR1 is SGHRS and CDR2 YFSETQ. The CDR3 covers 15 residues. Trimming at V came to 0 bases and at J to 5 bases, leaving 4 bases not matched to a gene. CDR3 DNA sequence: TGCGCCAGCAGCTTGGGTGGACAGGGGGTTTATGGCTACACCTTC. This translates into CASSLGGQGVYGYTF.

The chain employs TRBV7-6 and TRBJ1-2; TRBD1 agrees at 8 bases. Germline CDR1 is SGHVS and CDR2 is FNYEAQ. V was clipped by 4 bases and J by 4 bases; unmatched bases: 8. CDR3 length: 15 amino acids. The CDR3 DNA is TGTGCCAGCAGCTCCCGGACAGGGACTGGCTATGGCTACACCTTC. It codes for CASSSRTGTGYGYTF.